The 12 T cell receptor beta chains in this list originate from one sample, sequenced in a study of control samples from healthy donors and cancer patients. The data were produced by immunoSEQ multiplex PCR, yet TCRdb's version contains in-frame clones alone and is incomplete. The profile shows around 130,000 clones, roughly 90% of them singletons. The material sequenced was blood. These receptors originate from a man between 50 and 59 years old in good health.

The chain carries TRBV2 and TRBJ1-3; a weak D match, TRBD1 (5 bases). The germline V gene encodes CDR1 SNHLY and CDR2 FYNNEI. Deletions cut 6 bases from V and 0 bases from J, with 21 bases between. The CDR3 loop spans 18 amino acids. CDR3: CASSAGTGRGNSGNTIYF. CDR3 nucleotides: TGTGCCAGCAGCGCCGGGACCGGGAGGGGAAACTCTGGAAACACCATATATTTT.

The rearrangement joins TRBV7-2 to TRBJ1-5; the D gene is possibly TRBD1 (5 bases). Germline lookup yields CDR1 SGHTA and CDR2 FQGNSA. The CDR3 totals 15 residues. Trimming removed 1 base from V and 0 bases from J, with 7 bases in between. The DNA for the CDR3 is TGTGCCAGCAGCTTAGGGGGGATTAGCAATCAGCCCCAGCATTTT. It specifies CASSLGGISNQPQHF.

The CDR3 reads CASSLTGYNSPLHF. The CDR3 DNA reads as TGTGCCAGCAGCTTGACAGGATATAATTCACCCCTCCACTTT. The chain employs TRBV9 and TRBJ1-6; tentative D call: TRBD1 (6 bases). V was shortened by 4 bases and J by 4 bases, with 9 bases between the two germline ends. Germline lookup yields CDR1 SGDLS and CDR2 YYNGEE. The CDR3 spans 14 residues.

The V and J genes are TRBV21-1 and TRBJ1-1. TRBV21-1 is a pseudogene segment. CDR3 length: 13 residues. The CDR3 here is CASSKKEGTEAFF. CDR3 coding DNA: TGTGCCAGCAGCAAAAAGGAGGGGACTGAAGCTTTCTTT.

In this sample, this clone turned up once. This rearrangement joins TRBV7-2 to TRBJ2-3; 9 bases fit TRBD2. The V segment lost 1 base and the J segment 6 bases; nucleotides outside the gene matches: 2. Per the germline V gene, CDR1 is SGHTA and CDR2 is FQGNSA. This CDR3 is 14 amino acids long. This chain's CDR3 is CASSLVAGVDTQYF. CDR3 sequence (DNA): TGTGCCAGCAGCTTAGTAGCGGGGGTTGATACGCAGTATTTT.

CDR3 nucleotide sequence: TGTGCCAGCAGCCCAGGACTAGCGGGGGTTCTTACAGATACGCAGTATTTT. It yields the protein CASSPGLAGVLTDTQYF. This sequence joins TRBV6-2 or TRBV6-3 and TRBJ2-3; TRBD2 agrees at 13 bases. Unmatched junction bases numbered 9, after V lost 6 bases and J lost 3 bases. Germline CDR1 reads MNHEY; CDR2 reads SVGEGT. The length of the CDR3 is 17 residues.

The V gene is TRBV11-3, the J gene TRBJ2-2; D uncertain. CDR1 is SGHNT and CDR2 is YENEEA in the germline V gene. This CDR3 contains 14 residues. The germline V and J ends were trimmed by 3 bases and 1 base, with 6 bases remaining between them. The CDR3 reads CASSFGGNTGELFF. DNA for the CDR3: TGTGCCAGCAGCTTCGGCGGGAACACCGGGGAGCTGTTTTTT.

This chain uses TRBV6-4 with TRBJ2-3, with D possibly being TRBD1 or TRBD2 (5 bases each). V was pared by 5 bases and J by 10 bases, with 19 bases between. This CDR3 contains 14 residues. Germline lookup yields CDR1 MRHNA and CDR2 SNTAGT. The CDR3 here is CASSRDQKNSAQYF. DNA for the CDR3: TGTGCCAGCAGTAGGGACCAGAAAAACAGCGCGCAGTATTTT.

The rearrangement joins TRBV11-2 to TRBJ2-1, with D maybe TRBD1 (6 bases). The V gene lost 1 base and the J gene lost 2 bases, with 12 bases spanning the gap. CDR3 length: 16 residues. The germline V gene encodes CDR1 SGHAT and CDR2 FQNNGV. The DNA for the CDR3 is TGTGCCAGCAGCTTAGCAGGGGTCCCTCCCTACAATGAGCAGTTCTTC. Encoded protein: CASSLAGVPPYNEQFF.

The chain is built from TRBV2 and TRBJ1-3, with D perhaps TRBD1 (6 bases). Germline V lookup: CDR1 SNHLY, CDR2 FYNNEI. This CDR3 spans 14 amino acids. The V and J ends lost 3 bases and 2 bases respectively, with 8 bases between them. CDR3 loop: CASSEGGTGNTIYF. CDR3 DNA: TGTGCCAGCAGTGAGGGGGGCACTGGAAACACCATATATTTT.

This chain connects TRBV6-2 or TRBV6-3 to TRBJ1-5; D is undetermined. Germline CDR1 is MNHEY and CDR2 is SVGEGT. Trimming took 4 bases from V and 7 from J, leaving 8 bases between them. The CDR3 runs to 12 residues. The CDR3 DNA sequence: TGTGCCAGCAGTTTGCCCAGCCAGCCCCAGCATTTT. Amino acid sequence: CASSLPSQPQHF.

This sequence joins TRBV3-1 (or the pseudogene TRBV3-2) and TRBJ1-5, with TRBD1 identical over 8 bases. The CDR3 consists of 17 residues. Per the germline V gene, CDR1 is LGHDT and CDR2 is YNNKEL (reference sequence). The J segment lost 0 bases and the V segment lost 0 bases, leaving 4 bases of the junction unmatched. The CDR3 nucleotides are TGTGCCAGCAGCCAAGATACGGACAGGGATAGCAATCAGCCCCAGCATTTT. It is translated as CASSQDTDRDSNQPQHF.